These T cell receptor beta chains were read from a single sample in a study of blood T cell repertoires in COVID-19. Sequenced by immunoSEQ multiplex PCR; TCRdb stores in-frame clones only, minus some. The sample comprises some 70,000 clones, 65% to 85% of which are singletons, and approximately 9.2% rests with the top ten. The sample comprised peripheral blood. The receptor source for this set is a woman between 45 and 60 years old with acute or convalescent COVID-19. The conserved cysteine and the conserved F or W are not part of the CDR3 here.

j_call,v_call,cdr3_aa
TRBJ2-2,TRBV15,ATSSSGFNTGELF
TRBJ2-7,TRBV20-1,SARDGEWER
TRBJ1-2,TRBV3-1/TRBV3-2,ASSSSGAGRGYT
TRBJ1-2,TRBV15,ATSSGTGDGYT
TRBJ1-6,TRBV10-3,AIRDSSYNSPLH
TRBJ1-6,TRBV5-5,ASSPGTYNSPLH
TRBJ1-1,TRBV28,ASSPRGRGNTEAF
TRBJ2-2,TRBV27,ASSNQGAGTGELF
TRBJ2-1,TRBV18,ASSRTTSSYNEQF
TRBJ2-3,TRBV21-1,ASSIKGTSGATDTQY
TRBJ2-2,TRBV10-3,AISDLSDSVELF
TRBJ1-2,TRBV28,ASSLGGSGYT
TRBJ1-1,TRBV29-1,SVVDRGSGIQAGAF
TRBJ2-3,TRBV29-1,SVEEPGMGGGADTQY
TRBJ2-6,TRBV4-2,ASSQEVRGGSGANVLT
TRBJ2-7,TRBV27,ASSPPGQSYEQY